This entry concerns a single TCR beta chain. Its antigen is still unknown. Nothing much larger sits one base from this clone, and base qualities are not available. The sample originates from a study of T cells in tumors and immune-related adverse events (dated by TCRdb to about 2021). The immunoSEQ assay was used to amplify and sequence the TCR beta locus, producing bulk TCR Vbeta CDR3 data. The published analysis was carried out like this. CDR3s were excluded if they were non-productive, were shorter than 7 amino acids, or did not start with C or end with F/W. Analysis was restricted to specimens with at least 1000 reads, and each clonotype was defined at the amino acid level. To compute clonality, Pielou's evenness was subtracted from 1. Library sizes were equalized by abundance-weighted random subsampling with replacement, repeated 100 times to report 95% confidence intervals. Repertoire overlap was quantified using the Morisita overlap index, and the top 40 clones per specimen were examined for overlap with the irAE. TCRdb retrieved this table from immuneACCESS and kept in-frame rearrangements only. Not all clones are present; in checked studies, unresolved V genes account for under half, and no reason is known for the remainder. D and trimming come from the DNA, and the V and J calls and clone size come from that table. The sample table contains some 10,000 clones; only one count was recorded for around 90% of them. The top ten clones comprise 1.5% of the sample.

CDR1 and CDR2, per the germline V gene, are SGHDT and YYEEEE. At the junction V is shortened by 4 bases and J by 4 bases, with 17 bases in between. The CDR3 holds 15 amino acids from the cysteine to the phenylalanine. Left in the record is the CDR3 DNA by itself, 45 bases read in frame from the first base. The treatment or condition label, read with the paper, signifies: nivolumab (PD-1 blockade) given before sampling. The DNeasy Blood and Tissue Kit was used to extract DNA from the formalin-fixed paraffin-embedded specimens. The starting material was lymph node tissue, obtained from a patient treated with anti-PD-1 therapy. The source of this sequence is a female donor with metastatic renal cell carcinoma. The chain is made from TRBV5-6 and TRBJ1-1; a tentative D match to TRBD1 spans 6 bases. CDR3 region: CASSTGTGLGTEAFF. At the DNA level, the sequence is TGTGCCAGCAGCACCGGCACAGGGCTCGGCACTGAAGCTTTCTTT.